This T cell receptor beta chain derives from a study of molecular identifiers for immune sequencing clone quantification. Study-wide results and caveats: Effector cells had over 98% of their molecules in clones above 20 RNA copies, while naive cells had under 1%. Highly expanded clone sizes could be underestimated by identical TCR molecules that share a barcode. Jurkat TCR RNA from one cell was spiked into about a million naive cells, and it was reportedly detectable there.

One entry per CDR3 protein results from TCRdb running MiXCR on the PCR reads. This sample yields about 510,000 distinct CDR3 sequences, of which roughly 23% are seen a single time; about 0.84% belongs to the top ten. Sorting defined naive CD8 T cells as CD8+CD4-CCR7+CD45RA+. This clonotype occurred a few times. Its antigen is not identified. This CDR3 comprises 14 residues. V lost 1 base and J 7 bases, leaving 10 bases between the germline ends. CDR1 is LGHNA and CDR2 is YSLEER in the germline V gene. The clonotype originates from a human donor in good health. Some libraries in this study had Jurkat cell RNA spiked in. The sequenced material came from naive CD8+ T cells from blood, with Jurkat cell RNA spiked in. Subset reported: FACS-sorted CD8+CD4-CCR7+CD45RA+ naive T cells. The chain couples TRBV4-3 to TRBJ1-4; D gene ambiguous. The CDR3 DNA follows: TGCGCCAGCAGCCAAGCGCCCGTTGGTGAAAAACTGTTTTTT. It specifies CASSQAPVGEKLFF.